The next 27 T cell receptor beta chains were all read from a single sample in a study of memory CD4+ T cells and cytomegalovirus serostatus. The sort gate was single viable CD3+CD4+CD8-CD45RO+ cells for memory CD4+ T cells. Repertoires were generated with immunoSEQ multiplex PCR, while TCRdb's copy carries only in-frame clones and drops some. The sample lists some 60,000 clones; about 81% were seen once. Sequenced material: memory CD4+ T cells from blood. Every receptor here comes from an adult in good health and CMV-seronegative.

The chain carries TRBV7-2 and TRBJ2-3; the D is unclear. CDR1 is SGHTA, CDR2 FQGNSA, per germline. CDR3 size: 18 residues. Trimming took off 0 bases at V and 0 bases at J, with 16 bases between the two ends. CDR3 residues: CASSLAPALLSSTDTQYF. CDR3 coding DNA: TGTGCCAGCAGCTTAGCGCCAGCCCTTCTATCTAGCACAGATACGCAGTATTTT.

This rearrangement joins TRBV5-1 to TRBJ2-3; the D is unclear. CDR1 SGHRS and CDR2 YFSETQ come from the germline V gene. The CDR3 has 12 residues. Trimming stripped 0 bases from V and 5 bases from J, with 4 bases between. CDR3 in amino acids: CASSLARDTQYF. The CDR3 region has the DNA TGCGCCAGCAGCTTGGCCAGAGATACGCAGTATTTT.

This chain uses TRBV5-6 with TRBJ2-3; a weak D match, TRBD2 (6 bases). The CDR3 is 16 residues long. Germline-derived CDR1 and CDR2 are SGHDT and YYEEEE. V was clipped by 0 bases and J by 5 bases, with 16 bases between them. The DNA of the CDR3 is TGTGCCAGCAGCTTGGTGGCTAGCGCCGCGGGAGATACGCAGTATTTT. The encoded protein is CASSLVASAAGDTQYF.

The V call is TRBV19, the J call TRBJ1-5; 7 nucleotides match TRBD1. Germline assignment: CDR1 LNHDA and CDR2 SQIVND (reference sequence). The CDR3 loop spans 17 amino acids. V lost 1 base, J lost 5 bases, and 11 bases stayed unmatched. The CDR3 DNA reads TGTGCCAGTAGTATAGGGACAGACAGGGTGTATTATCAGCCCCAGCATTTT. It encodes CASSIGTDRVYYQPQHF.

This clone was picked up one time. The CDR3 loop reads CASSPPRGAGRSINEQFF. CDR3 nucleotides: TGTGCCAGCTCACCACCGAGGGGAGCGGGAAGATCTATCAATGAGCAGTTCTTC. The rearrangement joins TRBV18 to TRBJ2-1; 7 bases are shared with TRBD2. The germline V gene has CDR1 KGHSH and CDR2 LQKENI. The CDR3 covers 18 residues. The ends lost 0 bases at V and 6 bases at J; junction bases unmatched: 14.

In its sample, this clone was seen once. The DNA of the CDR3 is TGTGCCAGCAGCCAAGGTTTCAGTGGGAATGCCTACGAGCAGTACTTC. It is translated as CASSQGFSGNAYEQYF. The chain combines TRBV14 with TRBJ2-7, with no clear D. V was clipped by 1 base and J by 2 bases, with 15 bases between them. This CDR3 region has 16 residues. The germline gives CDR1 SGHDN, CDR2 FVKESK.

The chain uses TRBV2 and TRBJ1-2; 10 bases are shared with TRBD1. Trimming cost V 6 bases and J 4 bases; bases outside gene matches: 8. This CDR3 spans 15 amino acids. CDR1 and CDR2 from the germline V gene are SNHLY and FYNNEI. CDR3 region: CASSSQGDRGYGYTF. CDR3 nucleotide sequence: TGTGCCAGCAGCTCTCAAGGGGACAGGGGCTATGGCTACACCTTC.

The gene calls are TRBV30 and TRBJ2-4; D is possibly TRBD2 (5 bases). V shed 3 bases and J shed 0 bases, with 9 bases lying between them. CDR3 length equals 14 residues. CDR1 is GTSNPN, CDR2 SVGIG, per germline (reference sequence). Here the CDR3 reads CAWRAGLAKNIQYF. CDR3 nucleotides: TGTGCCTGGAGGGCGGGCCTAGCCAAAAACATTCAGTACTTC.

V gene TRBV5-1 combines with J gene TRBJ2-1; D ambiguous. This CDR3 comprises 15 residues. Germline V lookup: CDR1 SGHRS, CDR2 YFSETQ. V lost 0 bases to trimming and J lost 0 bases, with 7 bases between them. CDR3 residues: CASSLGMSSYNEQFF. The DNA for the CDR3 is TGCGCCAGCAGCTTGGGAATGAGCTCCTACAATGAGCAGTTCTTC. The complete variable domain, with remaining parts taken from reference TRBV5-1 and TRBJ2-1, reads KAGVTQTPRYLIKTRGQQVTLSCSPISGHRSVSWYQQTPGQGLQFLFEYFSETQRNKGNFPGRFSGRQFSNSRSEMNVSTLELGDSALYLCASSLGMSSYNEQFFGPGTRLTVL.

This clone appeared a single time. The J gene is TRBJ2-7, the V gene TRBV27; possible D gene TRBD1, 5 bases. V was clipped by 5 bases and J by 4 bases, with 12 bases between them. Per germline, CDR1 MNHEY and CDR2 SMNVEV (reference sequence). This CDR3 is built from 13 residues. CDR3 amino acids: CASSLQGFYEQYF. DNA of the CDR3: TGTGCCAGCAGTCTGCAGGGTTTTTACGAGCAGTACTTC.

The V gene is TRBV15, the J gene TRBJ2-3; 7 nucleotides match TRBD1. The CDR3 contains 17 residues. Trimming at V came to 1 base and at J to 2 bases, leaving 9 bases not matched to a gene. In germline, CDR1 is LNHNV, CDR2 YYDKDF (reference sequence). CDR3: CATSRGIQGRATDTQYF. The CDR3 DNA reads TGTGCCACCAGCAGAGGTATACAGGGGCGAGCCACAGATACGCAGTATTTT.

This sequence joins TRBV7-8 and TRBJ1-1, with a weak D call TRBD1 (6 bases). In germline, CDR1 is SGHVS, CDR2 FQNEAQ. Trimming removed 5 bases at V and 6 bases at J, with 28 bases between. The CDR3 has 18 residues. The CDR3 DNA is TGTGCCAGCAGCGCCCGACAGGCGAACGTCTTATCGGGTGCTGAAGCTTTCTTT. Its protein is CASSARQANVLSGAEAFF.

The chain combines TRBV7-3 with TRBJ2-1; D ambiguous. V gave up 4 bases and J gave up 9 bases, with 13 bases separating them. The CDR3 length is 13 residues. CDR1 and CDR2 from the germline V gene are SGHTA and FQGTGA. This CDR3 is CASSSPPRSEQFF. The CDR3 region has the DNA TGTGCCAGCAGCTCCCCCCCTCGTTCTGAGCAGTTCTTC. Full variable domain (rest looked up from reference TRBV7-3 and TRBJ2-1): GAGVSQTPSNKVTEKGKYVELRCDPISGHTALYWYRQSLGQGPEFLIYFQGTGAADDSGLPNDRFFAVRPEGSVSTLKIQRTERGDSAVYLCASSSPPRSEQFFGPGTRLTVL.

CDR3 sequence reads: CASRAGLYEQYF. The DNA for the CDR3 is TGTGCAAGTCGAGCAGGTCTCTACGAGCAGTACTTC. The V gene is TRBV12-2, the J gene TRBJ2-7; TRBD1, the table's D call, was not compared with the DNA. TRBV12-2 is reported as a pseudogene. The CDR3 has 12 amino acids.

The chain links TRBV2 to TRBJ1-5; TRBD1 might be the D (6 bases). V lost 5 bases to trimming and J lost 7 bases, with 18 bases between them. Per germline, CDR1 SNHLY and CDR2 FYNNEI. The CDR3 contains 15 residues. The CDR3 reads CASSRWQGRGQPQHF. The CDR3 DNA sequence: TGTGCCAGCAGTCGTTGGCAGGGGCGAGGCCAGCCCCAGCATTTT.

CDR3 residues: CASSDLGGSNYGYTF. In DNA form, the CDR3 reads TGTGCCAGCAGTGACTTGGGGGGCTCTAACTATGGCTACACCTTC. The chain couples TRBV6-1 to TRBJ1-2; the D gene is possibly TRBD1 (6 bases). V gave up 3 bases and J gave up 0 bases, with 11 bases separating them. Germline loops: CDR1 MNHNS, CDR2 SASEGT. This CDR3 comprises 15 residues.

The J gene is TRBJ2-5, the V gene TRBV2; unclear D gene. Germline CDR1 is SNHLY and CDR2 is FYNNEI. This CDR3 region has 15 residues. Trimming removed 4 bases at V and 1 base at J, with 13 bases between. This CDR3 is CASSASGLAQETQYF. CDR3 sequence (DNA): TGTGCCAGCAGTGCGTCGGGTCTTGCCCAAGAGACCCAGTACTTC.

CDR3 region: CASRTTGDYGYTF. In nucleotides, the CDR3 is TGTGCCAGCCGTACGACAGGGGACTATGGCTACACCTTC. This chain connects TRBV19 to TRBJ1-2, with 8 nucleotides matching TRBD1. The CDR3 consists of 13 residues. Looked up from germline, CDR1 is LNHDA and CDR2 is SQIVND (reference sequence). The junction had 6 bases not matched to a gene; V was cut back by 9 bases and J by 3 bases.

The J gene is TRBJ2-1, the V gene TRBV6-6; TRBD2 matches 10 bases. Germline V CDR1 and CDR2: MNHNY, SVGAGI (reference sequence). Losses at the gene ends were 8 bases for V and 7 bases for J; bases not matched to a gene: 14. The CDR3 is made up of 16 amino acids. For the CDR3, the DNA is TGTGCCAGCCTCCTCGAGCGGGAGGGCTCCAAAAATGAGCAGTTCTTC. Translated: CASLLEREGSKNEQFF.

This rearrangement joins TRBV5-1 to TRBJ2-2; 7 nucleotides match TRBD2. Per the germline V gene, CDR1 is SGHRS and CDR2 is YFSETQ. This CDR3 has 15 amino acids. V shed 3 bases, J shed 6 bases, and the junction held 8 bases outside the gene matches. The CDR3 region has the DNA TGCGCCAGCAGCTCCGGGACTCGGGGGGCCGGGGAGCTGTTTTTT. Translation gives CASSSGTRGAGELFF. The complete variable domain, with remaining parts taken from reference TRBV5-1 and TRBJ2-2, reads KAGVTQTPRYLIKTRGQQVTLSCSPISGHRSVSWYQQTPGQGLQFLFEYFSETQRNKGNFPGRFSGRQFSNSRSEMNVSTLELGDSALYLCASSSGTRGAGELFFGEGSRLTVL.

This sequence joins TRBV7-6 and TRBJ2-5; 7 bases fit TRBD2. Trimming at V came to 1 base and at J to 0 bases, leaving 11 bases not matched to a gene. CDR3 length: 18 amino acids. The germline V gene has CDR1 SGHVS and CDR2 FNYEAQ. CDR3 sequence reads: CASSLVITLAGYQETQYF. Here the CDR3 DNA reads TGTGCCAGCAGCTTAGTGATTACTTTAGCGGGCTACCAAGAGACCCAGTACTTC.

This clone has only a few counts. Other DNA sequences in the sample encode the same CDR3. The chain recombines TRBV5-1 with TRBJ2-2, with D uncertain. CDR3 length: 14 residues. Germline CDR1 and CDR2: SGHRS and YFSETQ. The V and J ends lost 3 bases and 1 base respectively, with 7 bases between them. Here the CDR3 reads CASSSLGNTGELFF. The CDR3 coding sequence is TGCGCCAGCAGCTCATTGGGGAACACCGGGGAGCTGTTTTTT.

The CDR3 reads CASSRIRLGELFF. DNA of the CDR3: TGCGCCAGCAGCCGAATACGACTCGGGGAGCTGTTTTTT. The genes are TRBV10-1 and TRBJ2-2; no clear D gene. CDR1 and CDR2 from the germline V gene are WNHNN and SYGVQD (reference sequence). V lost 6 bases to trimming and J lost 7 bases, with 12 bases between them. The CDR3 spans 13 residues.

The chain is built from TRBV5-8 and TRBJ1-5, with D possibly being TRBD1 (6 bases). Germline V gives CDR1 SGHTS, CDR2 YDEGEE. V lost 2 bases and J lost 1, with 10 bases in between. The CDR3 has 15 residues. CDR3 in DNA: TGTGCCAGCAGCTTAGCAGGGGCCAGCAATCAGCCCCAGCATTTT. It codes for CASSLAGASNQPQHF.

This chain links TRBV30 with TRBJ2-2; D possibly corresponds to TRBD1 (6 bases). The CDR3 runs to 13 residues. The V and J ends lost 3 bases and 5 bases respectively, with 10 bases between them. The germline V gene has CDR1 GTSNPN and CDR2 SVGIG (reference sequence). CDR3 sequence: CAWRGGRTGELFF. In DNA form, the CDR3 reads TGTGCCTGGAGAGGGGGTCGGACCGGGGAGCTGTTTTTT.

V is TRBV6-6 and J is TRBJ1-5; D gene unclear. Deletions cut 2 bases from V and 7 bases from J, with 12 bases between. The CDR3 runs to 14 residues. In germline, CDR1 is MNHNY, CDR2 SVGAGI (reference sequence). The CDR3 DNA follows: TGTGCCAGCAGTTACGAGGGCCCAAACCAGCCCCAGCATTTT. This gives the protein CASSYEGPNQPQHF.

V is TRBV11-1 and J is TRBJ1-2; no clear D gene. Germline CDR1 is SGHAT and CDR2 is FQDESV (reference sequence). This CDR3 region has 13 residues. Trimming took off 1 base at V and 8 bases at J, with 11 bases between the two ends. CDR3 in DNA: TGTGCCAGCAGCTTAGAAGGGATTGGAGGCTACACCTTC. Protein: CASSLEGIGGYTF.